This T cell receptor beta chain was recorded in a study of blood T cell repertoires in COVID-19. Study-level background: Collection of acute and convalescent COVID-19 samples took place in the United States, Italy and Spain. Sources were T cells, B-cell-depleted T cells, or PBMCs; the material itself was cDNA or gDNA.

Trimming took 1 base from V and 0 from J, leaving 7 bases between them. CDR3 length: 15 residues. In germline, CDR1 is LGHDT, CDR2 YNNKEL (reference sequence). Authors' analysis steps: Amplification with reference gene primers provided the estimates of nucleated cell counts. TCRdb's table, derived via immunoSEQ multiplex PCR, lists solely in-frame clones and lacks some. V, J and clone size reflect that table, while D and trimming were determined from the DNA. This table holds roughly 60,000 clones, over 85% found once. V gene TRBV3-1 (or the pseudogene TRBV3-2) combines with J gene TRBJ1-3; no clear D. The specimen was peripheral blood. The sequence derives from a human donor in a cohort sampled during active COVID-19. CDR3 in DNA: TGTGCCAGCAGCCAAGGCAGAATCTCTGGAAACACCATATATTTT. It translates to CASSQGRISGNTIYF.